Listed below are T cell receptor beta chains from one sample, sequenced in a study of blood T cell repertoires in COVID-19. This table comes from immunoSEQ multiplex PCR, and its TCRdb copy is limited to in-frame clones, with some not included. This table holds around 300,000 clones, 85% to 90% found once. The sample taken for sequencing was PBMCs or T cells enriched from blood (not recorded which). Source of these receptors: a woman aged 55-69 years in a cohort exposed to, infected with or recovered from COVID-19 (not recorded which). Both conserved end residues are part of each CDR3. The D gene is left open where the match is weak. The size field is filled for only some rows; it gives once, few, many or a size class.

TGTGCCAGCAGCTTGTTGACAGGGGGATTGAACACTGAAGCTTTCTTT | CASSLLTGGLNTEAFF | TRBJ1-1 | TRBD1 | few | TRBV5-6
TGTGCCAGCAGTTTAAGCCGGGGTAATGAAAAACTGTTTTTT | CASSLSRGNEKLFF | TRBJ1-4 | . | once | TRBV7-2
TGTGCCAGCTCACCCATCGACAGGAACCAAGAGACCCAGTACTTC | CASSPIDRNQETQYF | TRBJ2-5 | . | once | TRBV18
TGTGCCAGCAGTTTGGAGGACGGGAGCTCCTACGAGCAGTACTTC | CASSLEDGSSYEQYF | TRBJ2-7 | . | . | TRBV2
TGCGCCAGCAATGAGGCTCGCTACAATGAGCAGTTCTTC | CASNEARYNEQFF | TRBJ2-1 | . | . | TRBV5-1
TGCGCCAGCAGCTTGGGCGGGGGATATGGCTACACCTTC | CASSLGGGYGYTF | TRBJ1-2 | . | . | TRBV5-1
TGTGCCAGAAGCTTGGTAGACGACCGGACTCAGGCTGGAAACACCATATATTTT | CARSLVDDRTQAGNTIYF | TRBJ1-3 | . | . | TRBV5-3
TGTGCCAGCAGCTTCGGGGGACAGACTAATGAAAAACTGTTTTTT | CASSFGGQTNEKLFF | TRBJ1-4 | TRBD1 | . | TRBV7-9
TGTGCCAGCAGAGAAGGGGGGAGGAACACTGAAGCTTTCTTT | CASREGGRNTEAFF | TRBJ1-1 | . | . | TRBV25-1
TGCGCCAGCAGCTTGGAAGGCGGCAGCAATCAGCCCCAGCATTTT | CASSLEGGSNQPQHF | TRBJ1-5 | . | . | TRBV5-1
TGTGCCAGCAGCTTTCTAGACAGCTCTGGAAACACCATATATTTT | CASSFLDSSGNTIYF | TRBJ1-3 | . | . | TRBV5-5
TGTGCCAGTAGTATAGACTGGACAGCGATCTCCTACAATGAGCAGTTCTTC | CASSIDWTAISYNEQFF | TRBJ2-1 | . | once | TRBV19
TGTGCCACCCTAGAAGACAGGGGAGGAAGCTCCTACAATGAGCAGTTCTTC | CATLEDRGGSSYNEQFF | TRBJ2-1 | TRBD1 | . | TRBV19
TGTGCCACCAGTGATAGCGGGAGCCTCTACAATGAGCAGTTCTTC | CATSDSGSLYNEQFF | TRBJ2-1 | TRBD2 | . | TRBV24-1
TGTGCCAGCAGCGCCGGACTAGCCGTATTCACAGATACGCAGTATTTT | CASSAGLAVFTDTQYF | TRBJ2-3 | TRBD2 | . | TRBV6-2/TRBV6-3
TGCGCCAGCAGCCTGGACAGGGCCGAGACCCAGTACTTC | CASSLDRAETQYF | TRBJ2-5 | TRBD1 | once | TRBV5-1
TGTGCCTGGATGACTAGCGGGAGAGAGCAGTTCTTC | CAWMTSGREQFF | TRBJ2-1 | TRBD2 | . | TRBV30
TGTGCCAGCAGTCAATTCGGGACAGGGCGGAACACTGAAGCTTTCTTT | CASSQFGTGRNTEAFF | TRBJ1-1 | TRBD1 | . | TRBV28
TGCGCCAGCAGGACGCTCAGGGGGAACCAAGAGACCCAGTACTTC | CASRTLRGNQETQYF | TRBJ2-5 | TRBD1 | . | TRBV5-1
TGTGCCAGCAGCTTTGGGGGACAGGGAGATCAGCCCCAGCATTTT | CASSFGGQGDQPQHF | TRBJ1-5 | TRBD1 | . | TRBV5-6
TGTGCCAGCAGTGGGTTGACAGGAATTACCGGGGAGCTGTTTTTT | CASSGLTGITGELFF | TRBJ2-2 | . | . | TRBV25-1
TGTGCCAGTAGTACGCCTAGCGGGAGCACAGATACGCAGTATTTT | CASSTPSGSTDTQYF | TRBJ2-3 | TRBD2 | . | TRBV19
TGCGCCAGCAGCCAAAATTATAACAATGAGCAGTTCTTC | CASSQNYNNEQFF | TRBJ2-1 | . | . | TRBV4-1
TGTGCCAGCAGTTTCCAGGGTATGACGCAGCCCCAGCATTTT | CASSFQGMTQPQHF | TRBJ1-5 | . | . | TRBV28
TGTGCCAGCAGACCGACTAGTGTCCGCGAGCAGTACTTC | CASRPTSVREQYF | TRBJ2-7 | . | . | TRBV11-2
TGTGCTAGCCTACTGGGCTACACCTTC | CASLLGYTF | TRBJ1-2 | . | . | TRBV12-5
TGTGCCAGCAGCCGTACCGGGGTTAACTATGGCTACACCTTC | CASSRTGVNYGYTF | TRBJ1-2 | . | . | TRBV3-1/TRBV3-2
TGTGCCAGCAGCTTAGGGGACAGCTATGGCTACACCTTC | CASSLGDSYGYTF | TRBJ1-2 | TRBD1 | few | TRBV7-9
TGTGCCAGCAGTAGGGGGCAGGGGACAAATGAAAAACTGTTTTTT | CASSRGQGTNEKLFF | TRBJ1-4 | TRBD1 | . | TRBV2
TGTGCCAGCAGGCTGACTAGCGGGAGTTCCGAGCAGTACTTC | CASRLTSGSSEQYF | TRBJ2-7 | TRBD2 | . | TRBV7-9
TGTGCCAGCAGTTCGACAGGGCTGGAGACCCAGTACTTC | CASSSTGLETQYF | TRBJ2-5 | TRBD1 | . | TRBV27
TGCGCCAGCAGTGATGTGTTCGGGGGAAGGTCACCCCTCCACTTT | CASSDVFGGRSPLHF | TRBJ1-6 | . | . | TRBV10-2
TGTGCCTGGAGTGTCCCTTGGGACAGGGTATTCTCACCCCTCCACTTT | CAWSVPWDRVFSPLHF | TRBJ1-6 | TRBD1 | . | TRBV30
TGTGCCACCAGTGAGAGACTGGGCTCTGGGGCCAACGTCCTGACTTTC | CATSERLGSGANVLTF | TRBJ2-6 | . | . | TRBV24-1
TGTGCCAGCAGTTTAAAAGGGGAAACCACCTACGAGCAGTACTTC | CASSLKGETTYEQYF | TRBJ2-7 | . | . | TRBV28
TGTGCCAGCAGCTTGGGGAAAACAGGGACCGGCTATGGCTACACCTTC | CASSLGKTGTGYGYTF | TRBJ1-2 | . | . | TRBV5-8
TGTGCCAGCAGTACCCACGGACTAGCGGGAGACACCGGGGAGCTGTTTTTT | CASSTHGLAGDTGELFF | TRBJ2-2 | TRBD2 | . | TRBV6-2/TRBV6-3
TGTGCCAGCAGGGAACACGGGACAGGGGAAAGTCAGCCCCAGCATTTT | CASREHGTGESQPQHF | TRBJ1-5 | TRBD1 | . | TRBV28
TGTGCCTGGAGGCTGACAGGGTCGAATGAAAAACTGTTTTTT | CAWRLTGSNEKLFF | TRBJ1-4 | TRBD1 | . | TRBV30
TGCGCCAGCAGTGTGAACTTTCAGCGGAGAGGGAATGAGCAGTTCTTC | CASSVNFQRRGNEQFF | TRBJ2-1 | . | . | TRBV10-2
TGTGCCAGCAGCGAAACTAGCGGGAGGCCCTACAATGAGCAGTTCTTC | CASSETSGRPYNEQFF | TRBJ2-1 | TRBD2 | few | TRBV7-2
TGTGCCAGCAGCTTAGTTTTAGCGGGGAAGGGGGAGCAGTTCTTC | CASSLVLAGKGEQFF | TRBJ2-1 | TRBD2 | . | TRBV11-2
TGTGCCAGCAGTTATGCCGGTGATGAGCAGTTCTTC | CASSYAGDEQFF | TRBJ2-1 | . | . | TRBV27
TGTGCCAGCAGTTTAATCCGGCAGGGGTCGCCCACAGATACGCAGTATTTT | CASSLIRQGSPTDTQYF | TRBJ2-3 | . | . | TRBV28
TGTGCCAGCAGCGCGACCGGGACTAGCGGGAACGAGCAGTACTTC | CASSATGTSGNEQYF | TRBJ2-7 | TRBD2 | once | TRBV5-5
TGTGCCAGCAGGCGGTCTACGGAGGGCTTTGGCTACACCTTC | CASRRSTEGFGYTF | TRBJ1-2 | . | once | TRBV6-5
TGTGCCAGCAGTGAATACAGGGATAATCAGCCCCAGCATTTT | CASSEYRDNQPQHF | TRBJ1-5 | . | . | TRBV25-1
TGCGCCAGCAGCCAAAGTACGACGGGAGGGTTTTTCGGTACGCAGTATTTT | CASSQSTTGGFFGTQYF | TRBJ2-3 | TRBD2 | once | TRBV4-3
TGTGCCGGAGGGCGACAGACCTATGAGCAGTTCTTC | CAGGRQTYEQFF | TRBJ2-1 | . | few | TRBV30
TGTGCCAGCAGCCGCTCCTGGGGACTAGCGGCTGAGCAGTACTTC | CASSRSWGLAAEQYF | TRBJ2-7 | TRBD2 | once | TRBV7-2